Below are 4 T cell receptor beta chains sequenced from a single sample in a study of blood T cell repertoires in COVID-19. Clones were sequenced by immunoSEQ multiplex PCR, and TCRdb holds only the in-frame ones, with some missing. Of 230,000 or so clones in the sample, approximately 82% were seen once. The sample taken for sequencing was peripheral blood. Receptor source: a man in his forties with active or convalescent COVID-19.

The DNA for the CDR3 is TGTGCCAGCACCGAGCGTGTCTTTAGAAACACCATATATTTT. Translation: CASTERVFRNTIYF. The chain is built from TRBV11-2 and TRBJ1-3; D gene unclear. CDR3 length: 14 amino acids. V was pared by 7 bases and J by 5 bases, with 15 bases between. CDR1 and CDR2 (germline): SGHAT, FQNNGV.

This clone was counted a few times. V gene TRBV30 combines with J gene TRBJ1-2; D gene uncertain. CDR1 is GTSNPN, CDR2 SVGIG, per germline (reference sequence). V was pared by 0 bases and J by 3 bases, with 8 bases between. The CDR3 contains 13 residues. The CDR3 is CAWSVFPYYGYTF. In nucleotides, the CDR3 is TGTGCCTGGAGTGTCTTCCCCTACTATGGCTACACCTTC.

This CDR3 is CASRPETGVNTEAFF. The CDR3 bases are TGTGCCAGCAGGCCGGAAACAGGGGTGAACACTGAAGCTTTCTTT. The chain is built from TRBV27 and TRBJ1-1; 7 bases align to TRBD1. Germline values: CDR1 MNHEY, CDR2 SMNVEV (reference sequence). This CDR3 region has 15 residues. Germline trimming cut 6 bases from V and 0 bases from J; bases unmatched to any gene: 7.

V is TRBV11-1 and J is TRBJ2-2; 8 bases align to TRBD1. The V segment lost 7 bases and the J segment 3 bases; nucleotides outside the gene matches: 4. Germline CDR1 SGHAT, CDR2 FQDESV (reference sequence). There are 14 residues in the CDR3. CDR3 region: CASKMTGDTGELFF. The CDR3 DNA follows: TGTGCCAGCAAGATGACAGGGGACACCGGGGAGCTGTTTTTT.